This entry lists 9 T cell receptor beta chains sequenced from one sample in a study of T cell responses to AZD1222 COVID-19 vaccine. The protocol was immunoSEQ multiplex PCR, while the TCRdb copy is restricted to in-frame clones and leaves out a portion. The sample shows about 140,000 clones, 80% to 90% of them seen only once. The sequenced sample was peripheral blood, obtained on day 0 of AZD1222 vaccination. These TCRs come from an adult in good health.

There are a few counts of this clone. The V and J genes are TRBV28 and TRBJ2-7, with 10 bases fitting TRBD2. After removal of 6 bases from V and 3 bases from J, the junction contained 8 bases not matched to a gene. Per germline, CDR1 MDHEN and CDR2 SYDVKM. The CDR3 contains 15 residues. CDR3 coding DNA: TGTGCCAGCAGGCCCCTAGCGGGGGATTTCTACGAGCAGTACTTC. Translation: CASRPLAGDFYEQYF.

V usage is TRBV4-2 and J usage is TRBJ2-2, with D possibly TRBD1 on 6 matching bases. Germline CDR1 is LGHNA and CDR2 is YNFKEQ. This CDR3 comprises 16 residues. Deletions cut 0 bases from V and 0 bases from J, with 8 bases between. The CDR3 nucleotides are TGTGCCAGCAGCCAAGATAGGACAGCGAACACCGGGGAGCTGTTTTTT. This encodes CASSQDRTANTGELFF.

The chain has TRBV25-1 and TRBJ2-5; no clear D. This CDR3 is built from 11 residues. V dropped 6 bases and J dropped 1 base, with 3 bases sitting between them. Per the germline V gene, CDR1 is MGHDK and CDR2 is SYGVNS. As DNA, the CDR3 is TGTGCCAGCAGCTTCCAAGAGACCCAGTACTTC. Translated, it gives CASSFQETQYF.

This clone has just one count. This chain joins TRBV27 and TRBJ2-7; the D gene is possibly TRBD1 (5 bases). V lost 5 bases and J 7 bases, leaving 21 bases between the germline ends. This CDR3 is built from 15 residues. The germline CDR1 and CDR2 sequences are MNHEY and SMNVEV (reference sequence). CDR3 loop: CASSPDLGRATEQYF. The CDR3 DNA sequence: TGTGCCAGCAGTCCCGACCTGGGCAGGGCGACAGAGCAGTACTTC.

The chain is built from TRBV7-9 and TRBJ1-1; 7 positions agree with TRBD1. V dropped 5 bases and J dropped 6; count of bases not matched to a gene: 9. Germline values: CDR1 SEHNR, CDR2 FQNEAQ (reference sequence). This CDR3 contains 14 residues. The CDR3 DNA reads as TGTGCCAGCAGCCCTCAGGGGGGGGTAGCTGAAGCTTTCTTT. This codes for CASSPQGGVAEAFF.

The V and J genes are TRBV4-1 and TRBJ1-2; D is perhaps TRBD1 (5 bases). The CDR3 loop spans 16 amino acids. Germline V gene data show CDR1 as MGHRA and CDR2 as YSYEKL. V was pared by 1 base and J by 4 bases, with 16 bases between. The CDR3 bases are TGCGCCAGCAGCCAAGGGGGCAGCTCATATCTCTATGGCTACACCTTC. Residues: CASSQGGSSYLYGYTF.

The J gene is TRBJ2-5, the V gene TRBV27; 10 bases are shared with TRBD1. Germline values: CDR1 MNHEY, CDR2 SMNVEV (reference sequence). The CDR3 has 14 amino acids. Losses at the gene ends were 5 bases for V and 7 bases for J; bases not matched to a gene: 7. Here the CDR3 DNA reads TGTGCCAGCAGTGACGACAGGGGGCGCGGGACCCAGTACTTC. Translation: CASSDDRGRGTQYF.

This chain uses TRBV13 with TRBJ1-4, with a possible D match to TRBD1 (5 bases). Germline V gives CDR1 PRHDT, CDR2 FYEKMQ (reference sequence). The V end was cut by 6 bases, the J end by 8 bases, with 10 bases between. CDR3 length: 12 residues. The CDR3 DNA reads TGTGCCAGCAGTTACTCAGGGGAAAAACTGTTTTTT. Translated, it gives CASSYSGEKLFF.

This chain joins TRBV19 and TRBJ2-1, with 8 bases that match TRBD2. The CDR3 totals 15 residues. The V gene end was trimmed by 5 bases and the J gene end by 4 bases; junction bases not matched to a gene: 7. Germline V gene data show CDR1 as LNHDA and CDR2 as SQIVND (reference sequence). CDR3 loop: CASSLLAETYNEQFF. CDR3 nucleotides: TGTGCCAGTAGTCTACTAGCGGAGACTTACAATGAGCAGTTCTTC.